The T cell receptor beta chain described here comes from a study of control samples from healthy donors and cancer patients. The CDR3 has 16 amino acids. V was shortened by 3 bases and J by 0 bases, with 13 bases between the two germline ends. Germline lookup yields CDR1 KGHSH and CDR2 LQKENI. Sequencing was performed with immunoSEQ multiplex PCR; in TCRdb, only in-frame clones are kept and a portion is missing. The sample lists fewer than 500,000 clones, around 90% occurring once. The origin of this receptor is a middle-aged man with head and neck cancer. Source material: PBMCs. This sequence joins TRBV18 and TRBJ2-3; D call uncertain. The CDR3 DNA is TGTGCCAGCTCACCCGGTAGGATAGGGAGCACAGATACGCAGTATTTT. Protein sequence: CASSPGRIGSTDTQYF.